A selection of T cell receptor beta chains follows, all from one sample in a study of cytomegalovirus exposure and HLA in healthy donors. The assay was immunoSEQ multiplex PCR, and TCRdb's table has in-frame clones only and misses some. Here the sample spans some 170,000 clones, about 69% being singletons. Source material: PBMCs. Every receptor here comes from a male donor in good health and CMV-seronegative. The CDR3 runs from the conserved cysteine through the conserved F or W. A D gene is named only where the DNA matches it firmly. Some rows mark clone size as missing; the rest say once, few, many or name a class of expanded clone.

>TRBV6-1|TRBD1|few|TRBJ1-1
TGTGCCAGCCGACAGGGGACTGAAGCTTTCTTT
CASRQGTEAFF
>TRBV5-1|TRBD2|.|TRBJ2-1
TGCGCCAGCAGCCCCTTAGCGGGAGAATCTTACAATGAGCAGTTCTTC
CASSPLAGESYNEQFF
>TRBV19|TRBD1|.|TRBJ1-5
TGTGCCAGTTCGACCTTATTGACAGGGATTAGCAATCAGCCCCAGCATTTT
CASSTLLTGISNQPQHF
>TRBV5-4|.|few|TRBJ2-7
TGTGCCAGCAGCTCGAGCTACGAGCAGTACTTC
CASSSSYEQYF
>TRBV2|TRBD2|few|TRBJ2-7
TGTGCCAGCAAGATACTAGCGGGGGGCTCCTACGAGCAGTACTTC
CASKILAGGSYEQYF
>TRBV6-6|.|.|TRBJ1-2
TGTGCCAGCAGCTCGGGGTCCGGGGAAGGCTATGGCTACACCTTC
CASSSGSGEGYGYTF
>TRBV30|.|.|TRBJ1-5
TGTGCCTGGTCCCCGGGACACCAGCCCCAGCATTTT
CAWSPGHQPQHF
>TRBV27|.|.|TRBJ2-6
TGTGCCAGCAGTTTATCCCCACTGGGGGGCTCTGGGGCCAACGTCCTGACTTTC
CASSLSPLGGSGANVLTF
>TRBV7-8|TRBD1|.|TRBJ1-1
TGTGCCAGCAGCTCACACACAGGGGGCACTTCGGACACTGAAGCTTTCTTT
CASSSHTGGTSDTEAFF
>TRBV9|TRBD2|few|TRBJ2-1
TGTGCCAGCAGCGTAGGGGGACTAGCGGGAGCGCACTCCTACAATGAGCAGTTCTTC
CASSVGGLAGAHSYNEQFF
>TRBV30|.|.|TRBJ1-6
TGTGCCTGGAGTGCGGGGGAATCACCCCTCCACTTT
CAWSAGESPLHF
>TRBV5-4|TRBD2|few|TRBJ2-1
TGTGCCAGCAGCTTTGTGCGGGAGGGGAATGAGCAGTTCTTC
CASSFVREGNEQFF
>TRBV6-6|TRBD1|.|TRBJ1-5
TGTGCCAGCAGTTACGCCGGGACAGGGGATCAGCCCCAGCATTTT
CASSYAGTGDQPQHF
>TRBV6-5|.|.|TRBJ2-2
TGTGCCAGCAGTTACTCCCACAGGGAAAGAGAGCTGTTTTTT
CASSYSHRERELFF
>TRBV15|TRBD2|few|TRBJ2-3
TGTGCCACCAGCAGAGCGCGGGGGGCCCTCTTGTATTTT
CATSRARGALLYF
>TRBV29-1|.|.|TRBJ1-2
TGCAGCGTTGGACAGTCTGGCTACACCTTC
CSVGQSGYTF
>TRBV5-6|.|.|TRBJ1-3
TGTGCCAGCAGTACAGGTGACGGAAACACCATATATTTT
CASSTGDGNTIYF
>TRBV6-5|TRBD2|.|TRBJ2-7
TGTGCCAGCAGTTACTCAATAGCGGGGGGGACGTACGAGCAGTACTTC
CASSYSIAGGTYEQYF
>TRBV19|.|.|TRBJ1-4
TGTGCCAGTAGTCCCCAAAGGGGTGAAGGCGAAAAACTGTTTTTT
CASSPQRGEGEKLFF
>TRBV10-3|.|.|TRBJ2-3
TGTGCCATCAGTGAGTCGACCCAGGTAGATACGCAGTATTTT
CAISESTQVDTQYF
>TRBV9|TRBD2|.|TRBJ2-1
TGTGCCAGCAGCTTGAGCTTGACTAGCGGGAGGGCCGGGTACAATGAGCAGTTCTTC
CASSLSLTSGRAGYNEQFF
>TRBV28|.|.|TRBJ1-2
TGTGCCAGCAGAGAGACAGGATCGGCCTATGGCTACACCTTC
CASRETGSAYGYTF
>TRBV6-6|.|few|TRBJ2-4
TGTGCCAGCAGTTTACAGACCAGCAAAAACATTCAGTACTTC
CASSLQTSKNIQYF
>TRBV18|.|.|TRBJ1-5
TGTGCCAGCTCTACAGGTAATGGCAATCAGCCCCAGCATTTT
CASSTGNGNQPQHF
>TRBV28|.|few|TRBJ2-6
TGTGCCAGCAGCAGTCCCGGGACTCAAAGCGCCAACGTCCTGACTTTC
CASSSPGTQSANVLTF
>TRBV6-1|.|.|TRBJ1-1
TGTGCCAGCAGCCTGTCGGGGTTCGCTGAAGCTTTCTTT
CASSLSGFAEAFF
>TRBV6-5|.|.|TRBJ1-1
TGTGCCAGCAGTTACTCAAGCGTCGGTGAAGCTTTCTTT
CASSYSSVGEAFF
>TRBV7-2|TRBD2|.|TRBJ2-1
TGTGCCAGCAGTCGGACTAGCGGGAGATTGAATGAGCAGTTCTTC
CASSRTSGRLNEQFF
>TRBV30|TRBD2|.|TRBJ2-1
TGTGCCTGGACTAGCGGGACGAGACATGAGCAGTTCTTC
CAWTSGTRHEQFF
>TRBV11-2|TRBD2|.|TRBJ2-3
TGTGCCAGCAGCTTAGGAGCGGGAGGAGGTACAGATACGCAGTATTTT
CASSLGAGGGTDTQYF
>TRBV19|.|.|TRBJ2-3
TGTGCCAGTAGTCGTAACACAGATACGCAGTATTTT
CASSRNTDTQYF
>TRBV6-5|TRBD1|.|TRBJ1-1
TGTGCCAGCAGTTACGACAGGGGGGTGGAAGCTTTCTTT
CASSYDRGVEAFF
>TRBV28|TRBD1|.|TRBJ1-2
TGTGCCAGCGACGGGACAGGGGGTTTCTATGGCTACACCTTC
CASDGTGGFYGYTF
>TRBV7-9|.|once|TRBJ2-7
TGTTCCAGCAGCTTAGAAGGCCCCCTAGGGCAGTACTTC
CSSSLEGPLGQYF
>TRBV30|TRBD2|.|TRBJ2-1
TGTGCCTTGACTAGCGGGGCATACAATGAGCAGTTCTTC
CALTSGAYNEQFF
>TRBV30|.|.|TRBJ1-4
TGTGCCTGGGAGAGGAGGGAAAAACTGTTTTTT
CAWERREKLFF
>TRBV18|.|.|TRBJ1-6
TGTGCCAGCTCACTCCAGGACACGTTTAATTCACCCCTCCACTTT
CASSLQDTFNSPLHF
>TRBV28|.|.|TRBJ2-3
TGTGCCAGCAGTCCACACACAGATACGCAGTATTTT
CASSPHTDTQYF
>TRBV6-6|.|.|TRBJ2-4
TGTGCCAGCACCCTTTACCTGGGCCCCAAAAACATTCAGTACTTC
CASTLYLGPKNIQYF
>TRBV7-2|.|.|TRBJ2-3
TGTGCCAGCAGCTTAGCTCGGGATACGCAGTATTTT
CASSLARDTQYF